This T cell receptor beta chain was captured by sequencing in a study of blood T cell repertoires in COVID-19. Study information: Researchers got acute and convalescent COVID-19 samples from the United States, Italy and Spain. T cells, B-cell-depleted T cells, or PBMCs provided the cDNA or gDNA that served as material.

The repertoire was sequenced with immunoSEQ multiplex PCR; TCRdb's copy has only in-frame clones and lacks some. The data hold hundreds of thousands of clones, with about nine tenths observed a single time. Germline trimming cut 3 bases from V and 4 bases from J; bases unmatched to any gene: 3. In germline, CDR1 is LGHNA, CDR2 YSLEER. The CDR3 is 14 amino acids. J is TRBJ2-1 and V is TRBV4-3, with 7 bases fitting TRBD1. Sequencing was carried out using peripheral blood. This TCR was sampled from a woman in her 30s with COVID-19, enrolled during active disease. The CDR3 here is CASSQGQIYNEQFF. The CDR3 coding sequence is TGCGCCAGCAGCCAGGGACAGATTTACAATGAGCAGTTCTTC.